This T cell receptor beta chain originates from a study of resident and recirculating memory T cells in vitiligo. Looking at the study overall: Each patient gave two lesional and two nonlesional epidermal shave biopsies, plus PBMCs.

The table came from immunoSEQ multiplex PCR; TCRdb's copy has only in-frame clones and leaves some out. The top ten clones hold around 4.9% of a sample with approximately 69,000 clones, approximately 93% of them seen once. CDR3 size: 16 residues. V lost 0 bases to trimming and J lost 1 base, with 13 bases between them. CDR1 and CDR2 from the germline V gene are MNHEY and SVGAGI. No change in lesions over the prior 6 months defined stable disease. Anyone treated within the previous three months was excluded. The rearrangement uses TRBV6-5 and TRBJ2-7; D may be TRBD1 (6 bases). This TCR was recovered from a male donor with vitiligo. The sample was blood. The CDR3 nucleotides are TGTGCCAGCAGTTACTCGTACAGGGTGGATTCCTACGAGCAGTACTTC. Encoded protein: CASSYSYRVDSYEQYF.